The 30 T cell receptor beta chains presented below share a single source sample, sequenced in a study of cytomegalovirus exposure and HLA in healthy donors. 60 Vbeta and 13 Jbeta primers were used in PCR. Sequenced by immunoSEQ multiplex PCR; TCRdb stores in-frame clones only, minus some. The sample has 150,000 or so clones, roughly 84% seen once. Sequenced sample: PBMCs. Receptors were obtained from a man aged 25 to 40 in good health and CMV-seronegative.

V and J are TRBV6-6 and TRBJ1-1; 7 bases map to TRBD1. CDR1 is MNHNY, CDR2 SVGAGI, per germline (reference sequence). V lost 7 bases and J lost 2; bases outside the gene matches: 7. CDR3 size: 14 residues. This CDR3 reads CASIAGTVNTEAFF. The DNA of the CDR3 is TGTGCCAGCATCGCCGGGACAGTTAACACTGAAGCTTTCTTT.

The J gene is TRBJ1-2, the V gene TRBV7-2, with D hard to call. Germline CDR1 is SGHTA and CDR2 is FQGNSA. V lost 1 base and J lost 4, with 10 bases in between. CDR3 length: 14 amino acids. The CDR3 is CASSLVVAGYGYTF. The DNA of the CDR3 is TGTGCCAGCAGCTTAGTGGTCGCCGGCTATGGCTACACCTTC.

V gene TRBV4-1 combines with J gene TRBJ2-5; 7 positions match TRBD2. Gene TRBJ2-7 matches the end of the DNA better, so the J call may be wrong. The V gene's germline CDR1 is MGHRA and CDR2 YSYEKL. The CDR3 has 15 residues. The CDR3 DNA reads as TGCGCCAGCAGCCAAAGATCCAGCGGGACTTACGAGCAGTACTTC. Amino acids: CASSQRSSGTYEQYF.

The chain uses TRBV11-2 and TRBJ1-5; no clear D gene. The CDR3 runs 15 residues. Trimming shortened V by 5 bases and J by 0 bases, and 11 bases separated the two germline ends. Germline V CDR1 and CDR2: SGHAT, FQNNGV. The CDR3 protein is CASSLGVGSNQPQHF. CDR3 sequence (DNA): TGTGCCAGCAGCCTCGGGGTGGGTAGCAATCAGCCCCAGCATTTT.

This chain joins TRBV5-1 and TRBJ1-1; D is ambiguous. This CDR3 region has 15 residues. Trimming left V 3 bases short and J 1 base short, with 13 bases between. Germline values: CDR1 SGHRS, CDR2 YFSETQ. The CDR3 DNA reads TGCGCCAGCAGCTACCTGGGTGAGGGGAACACTGAAGCTTTCTTT. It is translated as CASSYLGEGNTEAFF.

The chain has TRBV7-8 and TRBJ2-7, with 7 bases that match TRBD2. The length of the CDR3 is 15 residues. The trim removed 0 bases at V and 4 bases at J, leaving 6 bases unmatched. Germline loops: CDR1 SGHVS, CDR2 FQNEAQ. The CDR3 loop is CASSLAAVGGYEQYF. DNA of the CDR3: TGTGCCAGCAGCTTAGCGGCGGTGGGAGGGTACGAGCAGTACTTC.

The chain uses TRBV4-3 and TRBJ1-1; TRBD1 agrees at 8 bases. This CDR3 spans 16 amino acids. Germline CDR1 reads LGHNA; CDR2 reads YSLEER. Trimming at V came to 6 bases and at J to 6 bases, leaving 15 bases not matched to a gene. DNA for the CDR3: TGCGCCAGCAGACCAGGACAGGGTAATAGGGCTGCTGAAGCTTTCTTT. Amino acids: CASRPGQGNRAAEAFF.

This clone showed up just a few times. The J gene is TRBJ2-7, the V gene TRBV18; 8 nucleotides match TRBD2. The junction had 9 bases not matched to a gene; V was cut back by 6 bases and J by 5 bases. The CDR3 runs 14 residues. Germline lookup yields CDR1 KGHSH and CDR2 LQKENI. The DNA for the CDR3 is TGTGCCAGCTCCGTAGCGGGACTGGGCGACGAGCAGTACTTC. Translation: CASSVAGLGDEQYF.

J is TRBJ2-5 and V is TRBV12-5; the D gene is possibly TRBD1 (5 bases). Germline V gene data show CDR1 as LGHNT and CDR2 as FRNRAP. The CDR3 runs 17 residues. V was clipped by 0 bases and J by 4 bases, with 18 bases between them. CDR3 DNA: TGTGCTAGTGGTTTGGTAGTCTGGGCAGGGTCGCGAGAGACCCAGTACTTC. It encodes CASGLVVWAGSRETQYF.

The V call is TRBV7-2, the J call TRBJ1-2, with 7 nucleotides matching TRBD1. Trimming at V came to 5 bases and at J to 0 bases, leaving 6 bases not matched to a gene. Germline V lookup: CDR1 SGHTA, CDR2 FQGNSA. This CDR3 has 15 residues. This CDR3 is CASSRPGQTNYGYTF. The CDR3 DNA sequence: TGTGCCAGCAGCCGTCCGGGACAGACTAACTATGGCTACACCTTC. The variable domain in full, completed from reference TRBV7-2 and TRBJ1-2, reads GAGVSQSPSNKVTEKGKDVELRCDPISGHTALYWYRQSLGQGLEFLIYFQGNSAPDKSGLPSDRFSAERTGGSVSTLTIQRTQQEDSAVYLCASSRPGQTNYGYTFGSGTRLTVV.

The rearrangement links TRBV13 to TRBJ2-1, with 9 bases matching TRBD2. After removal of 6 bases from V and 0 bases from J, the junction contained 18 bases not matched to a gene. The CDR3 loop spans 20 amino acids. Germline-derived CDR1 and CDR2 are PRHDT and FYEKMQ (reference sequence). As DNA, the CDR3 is TGTGCCAGCAGTGATTTACTAGCGGGCCTTGTGAATAGCTCCTACAATGAGCAGTTCTTC. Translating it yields CASSDLLAGLVNSSYNEQFF.

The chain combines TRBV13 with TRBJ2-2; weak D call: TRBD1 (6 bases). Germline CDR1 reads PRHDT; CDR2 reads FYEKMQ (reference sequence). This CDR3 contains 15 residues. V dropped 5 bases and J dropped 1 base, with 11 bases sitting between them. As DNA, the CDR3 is TGTGCCAGCAGCCCCCTGACAGGGAACACCGGGGAGCTGTTTTTT. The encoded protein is CASSPLTGNTGELFF.

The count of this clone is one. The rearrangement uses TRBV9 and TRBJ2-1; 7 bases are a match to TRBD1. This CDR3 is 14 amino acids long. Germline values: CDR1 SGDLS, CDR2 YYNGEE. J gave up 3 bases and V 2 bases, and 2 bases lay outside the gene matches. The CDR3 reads CASSVRTGYNEQFF. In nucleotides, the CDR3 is TGTGCCAGCAGCGTGCGGACAGGCTACAATGAGCAGTTCTTC.

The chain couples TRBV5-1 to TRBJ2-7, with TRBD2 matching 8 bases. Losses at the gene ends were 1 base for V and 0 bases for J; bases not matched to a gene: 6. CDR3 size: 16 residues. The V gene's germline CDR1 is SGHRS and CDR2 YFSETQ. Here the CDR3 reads CASSLSELAVSYEQYF. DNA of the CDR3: TGCGCCAGCAGCTTGTCGGAACTAGCGGTCTCCTACGAGCAGTACTTC.

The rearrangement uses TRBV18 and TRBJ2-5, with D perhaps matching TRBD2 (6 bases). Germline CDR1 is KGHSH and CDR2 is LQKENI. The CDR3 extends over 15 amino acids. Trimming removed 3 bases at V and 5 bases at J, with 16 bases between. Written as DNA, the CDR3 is TGTGCCAGCTCACCTTCGTCCAGGGAGGTCGAGACCCAGTACTTC. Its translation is CASSPSSREVETQYF.

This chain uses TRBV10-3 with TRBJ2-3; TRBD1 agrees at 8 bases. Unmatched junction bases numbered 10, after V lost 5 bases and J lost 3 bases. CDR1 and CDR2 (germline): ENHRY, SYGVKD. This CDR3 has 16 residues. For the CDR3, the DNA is TGTGCCATCAGTTCTTTTCAACAGGGGGGAACAGATACGCAGTATTTT. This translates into CAISSFQQGGTDTQYF.

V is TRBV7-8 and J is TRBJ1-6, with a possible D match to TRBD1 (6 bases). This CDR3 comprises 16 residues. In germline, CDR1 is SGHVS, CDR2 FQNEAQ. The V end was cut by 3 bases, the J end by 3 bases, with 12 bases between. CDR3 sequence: CASSFATRGYNSPLHF. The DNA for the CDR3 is TGTGCCAGCAGCTTCGCGACCAGGGGCTATAATTCACCCCTCCACTTT.

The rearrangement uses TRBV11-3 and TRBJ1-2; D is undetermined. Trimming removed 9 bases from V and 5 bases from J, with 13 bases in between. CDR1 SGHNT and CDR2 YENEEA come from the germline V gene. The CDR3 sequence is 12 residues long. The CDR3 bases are TGTGCCAGTGAGGGAGGGCCGTATGGCTACACCTTC. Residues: CASEGGPYGYTF.

The CDR3 spells CSGRTGRGEKLFF. In nucleotides, the CDR3 is TGCAGCGGTCGGACAGGGAGGGGTGAAAAACTGTTTTTT. This sequence joins TRBV29-1 and TRBJ1-4; TRBD1 agrees at 8 bases. In germline, CDR1 is SQVTM, CDR2 ANQGSEA. This CDR3 spans 13 amino acids. V was pared by 7 bases and J by 7 bases, with 8 bases of the junction left unmatched.

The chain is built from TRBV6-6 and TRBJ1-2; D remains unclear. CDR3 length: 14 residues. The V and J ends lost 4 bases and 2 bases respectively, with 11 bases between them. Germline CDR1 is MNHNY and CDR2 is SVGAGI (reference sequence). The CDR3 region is CASSSTLTNYGYTF. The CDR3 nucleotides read TGTGCCAGCAGTTCGACACTCACGAACTATGGCTACACCTTC.

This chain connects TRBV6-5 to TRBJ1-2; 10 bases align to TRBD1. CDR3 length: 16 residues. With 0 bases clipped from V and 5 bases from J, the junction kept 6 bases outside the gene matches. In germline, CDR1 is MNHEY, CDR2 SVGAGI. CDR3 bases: TGTGCCAGCAGTTACTCAGGGACAGGGGCCGCATATGGCTACACCTTC. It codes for CASSYSGTGAAYGYTF.

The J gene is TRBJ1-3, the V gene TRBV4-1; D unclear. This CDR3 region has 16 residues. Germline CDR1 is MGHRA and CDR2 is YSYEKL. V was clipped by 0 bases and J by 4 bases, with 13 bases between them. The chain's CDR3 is CASSQDKTPLGNTIYF. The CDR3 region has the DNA TGCGCCAGCAGCCAAGATAAGACACCCCTAGGAAACACCATATATTTT.

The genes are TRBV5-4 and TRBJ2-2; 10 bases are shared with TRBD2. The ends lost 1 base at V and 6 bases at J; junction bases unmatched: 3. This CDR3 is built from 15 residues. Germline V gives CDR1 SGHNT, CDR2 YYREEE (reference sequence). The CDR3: CASSLWLAGAGELFF. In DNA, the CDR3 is TGTGCCAGCAGCTTGTGGCTAGCGGGAGCCGGGGAGCTGTTTTTT.

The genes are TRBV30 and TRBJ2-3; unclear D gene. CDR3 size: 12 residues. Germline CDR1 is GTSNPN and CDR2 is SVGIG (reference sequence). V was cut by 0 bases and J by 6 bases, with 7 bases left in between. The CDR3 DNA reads TGTGCCTGGAGTGTACAGTTCGATACGCAGTATTTT. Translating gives CAWSVQFDTQYF.

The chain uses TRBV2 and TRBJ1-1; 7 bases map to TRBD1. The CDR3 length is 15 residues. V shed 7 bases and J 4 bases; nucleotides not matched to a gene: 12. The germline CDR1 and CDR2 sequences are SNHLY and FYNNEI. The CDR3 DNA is TGTGCCAGCAACCGGGAACAGGGGACGAGCACTGAAGCTTTCTTT. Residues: CASNREQGTSTEAFF.

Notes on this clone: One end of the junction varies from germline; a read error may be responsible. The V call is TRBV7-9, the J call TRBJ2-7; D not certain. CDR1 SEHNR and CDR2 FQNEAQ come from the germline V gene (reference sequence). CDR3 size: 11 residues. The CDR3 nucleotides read TGTTCCAGCAGCTCCGTGAGCGAGCAGTACTTC. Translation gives CSSSSVSEQYF.

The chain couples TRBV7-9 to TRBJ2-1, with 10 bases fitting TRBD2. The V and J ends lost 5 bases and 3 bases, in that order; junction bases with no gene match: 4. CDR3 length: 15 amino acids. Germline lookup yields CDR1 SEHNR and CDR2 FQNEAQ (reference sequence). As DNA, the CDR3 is TGTGCCAGCAGCATGACTAGCGGGCACTACAATGAGCAGTTCTTC. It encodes CASSMTSGHYNEQFF.

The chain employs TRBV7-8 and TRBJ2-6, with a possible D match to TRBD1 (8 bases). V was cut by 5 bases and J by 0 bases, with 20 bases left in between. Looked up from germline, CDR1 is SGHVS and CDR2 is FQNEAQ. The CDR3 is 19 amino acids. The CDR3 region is CASSPLGGTGSSGANVLTF. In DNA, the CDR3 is TGTGCCAGCAGCCCGTTGGGAGGGACAGGCAGCTCTGGGGCCAACGTCCTGACTTTC.

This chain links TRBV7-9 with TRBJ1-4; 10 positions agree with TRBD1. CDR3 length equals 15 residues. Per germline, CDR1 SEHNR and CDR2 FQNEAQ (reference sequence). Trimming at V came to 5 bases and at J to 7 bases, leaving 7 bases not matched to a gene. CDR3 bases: TGTGCCAGCAGCCCCGGACAGGGGGAATCTGAAAAACTGTTTTTT. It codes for CASSPGQGESEKLFF.

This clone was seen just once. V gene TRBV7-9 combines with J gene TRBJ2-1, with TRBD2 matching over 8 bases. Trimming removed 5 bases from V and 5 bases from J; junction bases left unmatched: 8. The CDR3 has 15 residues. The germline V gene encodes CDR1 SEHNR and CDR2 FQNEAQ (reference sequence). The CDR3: CASSPTSGGNNEQFF. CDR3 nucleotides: TGTGCCAGCAGCCCCACTAGCGGAGGAAACAATGAGCAGTTCTTC.